This T cell receptor beta chain was retrieved from a study of cytomegalovirus exposure and HLA in healthy donors. CDR1 and CDR2 from the germline V gene are LNHNV and YYDKDF (reference sequence). CDR3 size: 15 residues. A multiplex PCR was run with 60 Vbeta primers and 13 Jbeta primers. This table comes from immunoSEQ multiplex PCR, and its TCRdb copy is limited to in-frame clones, with some not included. The top ten clones hold approximately 5.5% of a sample with roughly 150,000 clones, roughly 82% of them seen once. This clone was observed once. One end of the junction varies from germline; a read error may be responsible.

What was sequenced was PBMCs. The origin of this receptor is a man in his thirties or forties in good health and CMV-seropositive. The rearrangement links TRBV15 to TRBJ2-6; D is perhaps TRBD1 (5 bases). The CDR3, as DNA: TGTGCCACCAGCAGAGTCCGAGTTGGGGCCAACGGCCTGACTTTC. The encoded protein is CATSRVRVGANGLTF.